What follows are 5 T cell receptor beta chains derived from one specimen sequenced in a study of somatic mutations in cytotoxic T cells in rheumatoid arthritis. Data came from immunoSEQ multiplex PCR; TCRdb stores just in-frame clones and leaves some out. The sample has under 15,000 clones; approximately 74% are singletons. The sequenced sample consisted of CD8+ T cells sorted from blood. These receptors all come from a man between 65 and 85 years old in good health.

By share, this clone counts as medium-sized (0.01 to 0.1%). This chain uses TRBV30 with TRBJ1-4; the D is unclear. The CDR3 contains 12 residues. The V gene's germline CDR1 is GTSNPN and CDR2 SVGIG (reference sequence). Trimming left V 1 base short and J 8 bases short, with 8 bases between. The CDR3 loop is CAWSGPGEKLFF. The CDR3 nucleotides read TGTGCCTGGAGTGGTCCCGGGGAAAAACTGTTTTTT.

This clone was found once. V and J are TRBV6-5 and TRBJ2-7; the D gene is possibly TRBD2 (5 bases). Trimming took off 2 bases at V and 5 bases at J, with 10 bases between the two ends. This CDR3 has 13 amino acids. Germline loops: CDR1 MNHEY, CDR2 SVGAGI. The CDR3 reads CASSYGRGNEQYF. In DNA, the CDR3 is TGTGCCAGCAGTTACGGGAGAGGTAACGAGCAGTACTTC.

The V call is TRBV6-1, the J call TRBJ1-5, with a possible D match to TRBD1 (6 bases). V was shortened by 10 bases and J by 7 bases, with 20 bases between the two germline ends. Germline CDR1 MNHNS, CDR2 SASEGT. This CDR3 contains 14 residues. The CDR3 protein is CATSKGGVEQPQHF. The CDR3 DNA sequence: TGTGCCACCTCGAAAGGGGGGGTCGAGCAGCCCCAGCATTTT.

The CDR3: CASSQGDRMNTEAFF. The DNA for the CDR3 is TGCGCCAGCAGCCAGGGAGACAGGATGAACACTGAAGCTTTCTTT. The chain employs TRBV4-1 and TRBJ1-1; TRBD1 is a possible D gene (6 bases). In germline, CDR1 is MGHRA, CDR2 YSYEKL. Trimming cost V 3 bases and J 0 bases, with 11 bases left between them. The CDR3 consists of 15 residues.

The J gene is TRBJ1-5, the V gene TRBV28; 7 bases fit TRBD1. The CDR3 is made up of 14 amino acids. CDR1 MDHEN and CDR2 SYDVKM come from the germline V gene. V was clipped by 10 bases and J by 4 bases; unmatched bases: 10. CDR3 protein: CATRGGLGNQPQHF. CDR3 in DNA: TGTGCCACCAGGGGGGGCCTCGGAAATCAGCCCCAGCATTTT.